This TCR beta chain originates from a study of blood T cell repertoires in COVID-19. Germline V gene data show CDR1 as LNHDA and CDR2 as SQIVND (reference sequence). V lost 8 bases to trimming and J lost 7 bases, with 8 bases between them. The CDR3 consists of 11 residues. The data were produced by immunoSEQ multiplex PCR, yet TCRdb's version contains in-frame clones alone and is incomplete. Of approximately 290,000 clones listed, approximately 90% are singletons. V usage is TRBV19 and J usage is TRBJ2-2; maybe TRBD1 (5 bases). The TCR comes from a woman in her 30s with COVID-19, enrolled during active disease. The sequenced sample was peripheral blood. The CDR3 nucleotides read TGTGCCAGTCAGGGCAGCGGGGAGCTGTTTTTT. Amino acid sequence: CASQGSGELFF. The full variable domain, in which reference TRBV19 and TRBJ2-2 provide the parts outside the CDR3, is DGGITQSPKYLFRKEGQNVTLSCEQNLNHDAMYWYRQDPGQGLRLIYYSQIVNDFQKGDIAEGYSVSREKKESFPLTVTSAQKNPTAFYLCASQGSGELFFGEGSRLTVL.